The clone carrying this TCR beta chain was counted at least ten times. Its antigen is as yet unknown. A quantitative 5'-RACE method, one with molecular barcodes, was used to make TCR beta libraries. A single record per CDR3 protein comes from TCRdb applying MiXCR to the 5' RACE reads. Of some 240,000 distinct CDR3 sequences in the sample, 8.6% were seen once. The sample belongs to a study of CD8 T cells in ankylosing spondylitis. Study conclusions and caveats: Peripheral blood samples showed relatively rare disease-linked clones, and these clones were CD8+. Ankylosing spondylitis blood appeared to carry a characteristic TCR beta motif of fewer than 10 highly homologous variants.

Germline-derived CDR1 and CDR2 are GTSNPN and SVGIG (reference sequence). The CDR3 totals 13 residues. The trim removed 2 bases at V and 9 bases at J, leaving 6 bases unmatched. The sequence derives from a male donor with ankylosing spondylitis or in good health (not recorded which). The rearrangement links TRBV30 to TRBJ2-1; 8 bases match TRBD2. The specimen sequenced was blood, either unsorted or a sorted T cell fraction (not recorded which). CDR3 region: CAWSWTSPSEQFF. DNA for the CDR3: TGTGCCTGGAGTTGGACTAGCCCTAGTGAGCAGTTCTTC.